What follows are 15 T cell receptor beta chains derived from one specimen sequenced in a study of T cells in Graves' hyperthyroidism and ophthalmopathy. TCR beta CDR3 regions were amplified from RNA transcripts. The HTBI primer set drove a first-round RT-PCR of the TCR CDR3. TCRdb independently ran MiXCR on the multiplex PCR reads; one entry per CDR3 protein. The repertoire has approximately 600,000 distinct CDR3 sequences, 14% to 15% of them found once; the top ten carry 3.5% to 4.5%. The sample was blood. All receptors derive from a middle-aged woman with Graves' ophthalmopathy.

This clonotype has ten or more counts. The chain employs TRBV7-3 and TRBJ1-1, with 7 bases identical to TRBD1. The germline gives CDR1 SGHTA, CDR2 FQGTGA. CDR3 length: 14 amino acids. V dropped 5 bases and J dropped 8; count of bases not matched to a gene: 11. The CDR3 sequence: CASSPWPGGPEAFF. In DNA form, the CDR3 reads TGTGCCAGCAGCCCCTGGCCAGGGGGGCCCGAAGCTTTCTTT.

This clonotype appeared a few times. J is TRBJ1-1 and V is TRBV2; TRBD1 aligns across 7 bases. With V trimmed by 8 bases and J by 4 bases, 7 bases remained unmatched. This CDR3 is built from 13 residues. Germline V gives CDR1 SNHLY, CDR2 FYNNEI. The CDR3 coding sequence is TGTGCCAGCGGGGACAGAATCATCACTGAAGCTTTCTTT. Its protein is CASGDRIITEAFF.

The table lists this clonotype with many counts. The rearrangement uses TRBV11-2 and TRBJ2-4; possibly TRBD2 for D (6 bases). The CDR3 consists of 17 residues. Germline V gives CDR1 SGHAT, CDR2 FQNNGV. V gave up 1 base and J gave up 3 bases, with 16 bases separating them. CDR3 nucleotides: TGTGCCAGCAGCTTAGTCTTTGTGGTGGGGGGCAAAAACATTCAGTACTTC. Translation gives CASSLVFVVGGKNIQYF.

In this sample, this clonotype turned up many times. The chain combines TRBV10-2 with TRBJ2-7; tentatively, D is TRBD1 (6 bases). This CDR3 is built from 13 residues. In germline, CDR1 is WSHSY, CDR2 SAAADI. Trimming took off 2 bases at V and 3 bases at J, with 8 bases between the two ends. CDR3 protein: CASSEGTIYEQYF. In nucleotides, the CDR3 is TGCGCCAGCAGTGAGGGGACAATCTACGAGCAGTACTTC.

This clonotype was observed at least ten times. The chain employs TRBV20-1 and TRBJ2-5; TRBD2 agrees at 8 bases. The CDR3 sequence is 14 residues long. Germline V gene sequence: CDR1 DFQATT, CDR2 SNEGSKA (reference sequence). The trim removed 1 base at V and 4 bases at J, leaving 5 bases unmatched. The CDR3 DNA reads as TGCAGTGCTAGAGGGCCAGCGGGAGCAGAGACCCAGTACTTC. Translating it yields CSARGPAGAETQYF.

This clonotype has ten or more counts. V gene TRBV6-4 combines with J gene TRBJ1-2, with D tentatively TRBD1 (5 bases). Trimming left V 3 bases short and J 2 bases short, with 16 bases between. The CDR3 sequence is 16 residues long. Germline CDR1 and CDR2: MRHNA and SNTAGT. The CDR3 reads CASSETPQAPNYGYTF. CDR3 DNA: TGTGCCAGCAGTGAGACCCCACAGGCGCCCAACTATGGCTACACCTTC.

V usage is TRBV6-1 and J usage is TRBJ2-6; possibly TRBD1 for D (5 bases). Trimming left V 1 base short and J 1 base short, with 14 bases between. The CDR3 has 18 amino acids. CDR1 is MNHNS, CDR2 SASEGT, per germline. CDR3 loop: CASSEDPGPRSGANVLTF. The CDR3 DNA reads TGTGCCAGCAGTGAAGATCCAGGGCCCCGTTCTGGGGCCAACGTCCTGACTTTC.

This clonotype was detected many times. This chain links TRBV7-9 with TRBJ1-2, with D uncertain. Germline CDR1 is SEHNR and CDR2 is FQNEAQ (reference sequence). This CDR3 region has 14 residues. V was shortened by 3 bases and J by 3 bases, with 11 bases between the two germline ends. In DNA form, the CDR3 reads TGTGCCAGCAGCTTTGGCGAGAGGGACTATGGCTACACCTTC. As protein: CASSFGERDYGYTF.

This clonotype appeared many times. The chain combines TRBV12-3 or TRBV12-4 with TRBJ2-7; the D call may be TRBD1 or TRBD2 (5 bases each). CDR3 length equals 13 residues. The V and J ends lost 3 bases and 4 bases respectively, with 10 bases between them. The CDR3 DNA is TGTGCCAGCAGTTTCTACGAGGGGTACGAGCAGTACTTC. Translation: CASSFYEGYEQYF.

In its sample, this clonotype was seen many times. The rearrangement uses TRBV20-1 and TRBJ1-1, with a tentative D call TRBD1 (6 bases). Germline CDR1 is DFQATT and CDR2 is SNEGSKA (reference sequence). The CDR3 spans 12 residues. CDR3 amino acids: CRAMGQNTEAFF. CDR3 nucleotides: TGCAGAGCAATGGGACAAAACACTGAAGCTTTCTTT.

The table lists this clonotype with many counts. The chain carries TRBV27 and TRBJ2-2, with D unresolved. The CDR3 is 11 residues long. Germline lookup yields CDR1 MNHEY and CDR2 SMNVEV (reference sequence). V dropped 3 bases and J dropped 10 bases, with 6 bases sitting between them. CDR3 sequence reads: CASSFRQELFF. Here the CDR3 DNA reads TGTGCCAGCAGTTTCCGACAGGAGCTGTTTTTT.

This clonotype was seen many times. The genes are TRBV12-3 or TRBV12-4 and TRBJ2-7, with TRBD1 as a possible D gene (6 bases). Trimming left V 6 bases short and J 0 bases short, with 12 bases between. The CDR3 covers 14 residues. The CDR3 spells CASRPDRNSYEQYF. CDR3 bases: TGTGCCAGCAGACCAGACAGGAACTCCTACGAGCAGTACTTC.

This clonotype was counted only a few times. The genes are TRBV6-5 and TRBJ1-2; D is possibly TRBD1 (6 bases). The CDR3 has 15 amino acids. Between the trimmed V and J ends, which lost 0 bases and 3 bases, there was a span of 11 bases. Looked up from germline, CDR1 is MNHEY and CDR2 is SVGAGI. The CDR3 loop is CASSYSGRGHYGYTF. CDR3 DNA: TGTGCCAGCAGTTACTCGGGCAGGGGACACTATGGCTACACCTTC.

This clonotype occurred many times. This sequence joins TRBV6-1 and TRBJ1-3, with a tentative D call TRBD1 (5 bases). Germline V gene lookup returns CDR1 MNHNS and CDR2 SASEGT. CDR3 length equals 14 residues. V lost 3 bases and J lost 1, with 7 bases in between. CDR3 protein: CASSDPGSGNTIYF. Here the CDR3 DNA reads TGTGCCAGCAGTGACCCAGGGTCTGGAAACACCATATATTTT.

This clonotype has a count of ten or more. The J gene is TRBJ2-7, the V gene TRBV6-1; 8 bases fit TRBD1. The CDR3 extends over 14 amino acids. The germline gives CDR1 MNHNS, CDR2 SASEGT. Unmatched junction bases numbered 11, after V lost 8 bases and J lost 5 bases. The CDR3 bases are TGTGCCAGCTTGGGCGGACAGGGTGCTGACGAGCAGTACTTC. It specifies CASLGGQGADEQYF.